These 17 T cell receptor beta chains share one sample of origin, sequenced in a study of tumor-infiltrating lymphocytes in primary liver carcinoma. Reverse transcription of 450 to 500 ng total RNA with a constant-region primer produced TCR beta cDNA. TCR beta libraries came from three nested multiplex PCR rounds using slightly modified ARM-PCR. In the first two PCR rounds, TRBV1-TRBV30 forward primers were paired with a C-beta reverse primer, and each round lasted approximately 10 cycles. TCRdb passed the multiplex PCR reads through MiXCR, listing each CDR3 protein once. The sample gives 100,000 to 150,000 distinct CDR3 sequences, 64% of which show up once; 7.5% to 9% is in the top ten. RNA and DNA were co-extracted from about 20-30 mg of unsorted bulk tissue. Sequencing input: liver tumor tissue from sampling region 3. Subset in this sample: tumor region T3, left-lateral pole. The receptors come from a woman in her fifties or sixties with primary liver carcinoma and hepatitis B virus infection.

This clonotype was observed a handful of times. The germline gene is not matched at one end of the junction; a read error may be the cause. The chain combines TRBV11-2 with TRBJ2-3, with unresolved D. CDR1 is SGHAT, CDR2 FQNNGV, per germline. The CDR3 runs 13 residues. The chain's CDR3 is CVSSPDRPDTQYF. In DNA, the CDR3 is TGTGTCAGCAGTCCCGACCGTCCAGATACGCAGTATTTT.

This clonotype was detected many times. V usage is TRBV4-1 and J usage is TRBJ1-2; 9 bases fit TRBD1. CDR3 size: 13 residues. Germline V gene lookup returns CDR1 MGHRA and CDR2 YSYEKL. The V segment lost 4 bases and the J segment 7 bases; nucleotides outside the gene matches: 4. The CDR3 reads CASSPTGGRGYTF. The CDR3 coding sequence is TGCGCCAGCAGCCCAACAGGGGGCCGTGGCTACACCTTC.

In regard to this clonotype: Just one base apart from a much larger clone, this may be a read error. In this CDR3 the conserved last residue, phenylalanine or tryptophan, is missing, so a read error is likely. The rearrangement joins TRBV7-8 to TRBJ1-2, with no clear D. This CDR3 is 14 amino acids long. Germline V gene data show CDR1 as SGHVS and CDR2 as FQNEAQ. Trimming shortened V by 5 bases and J by 4 bases, and 14 bases separated the two germline ends. In DNA form, the CDR3 reads TGTGCCAGCAGCCCTAGCCAGCCGGTCTATGGCTACACCATC. As protein: CASSPSQPVYGYTI.

Notes on this clonotype: Relative to the germline gene, one junction end is altered; a read error may explain this. The chain uses TRBV6-5 and TRBJ2-7; TRBD2 aligns across 8 bases. The germline gives CDR1 MNHEY, CDR2 SVGAGI. The CDR3 loop spans 15 amino acids. CDR3 loop: CACRALQGLVVEQYF. In DNA form, the CDR3 reads TGTGCCTGCAGAGCCTTACAGGGACTAGTCGTCGAGCAGTACTTC.

This clonotype has at least ten counts. This chain uses TRBV6-1 with TRBJ2-1; D possibly corresponds to TRBD1 (6 bases). V was pared by 4 bases and J by 5 bases, with 15 bases between. CDR1 and CDR2 (germline): MNHNS, SASEGT. This CDR3 has 15 residues. The CDR3 reads CASSVLGGFNNEQFF. The CDR3 region has the DNA TGTGCCAGCAGTGTATTAGGGGGATTCAACAATGAGCAGTTCTTC.

This clonotype was observed many times. The gene calls are TRBV6-5 and TRBJ1-1, with 7 bases that match TRBD1. Trimming at V came to 0 bases and at J to 0 bases, leaving 1 base not matched to a gene. Germline loops: CDR1 MNHEY, CDR2 SVGAGI. This CDR3 comprises 15 residues. The CDR3 coding sequence is TGTGCCAGCAGTTACTCCGGGACAGTGAACACTGAAGCTTTCTTT. This gives the protein CASSYSGTVNTEAFF.

The J gene is TRBJ1-1, the V gene TRBV6-5; D gene unclear. CDR3 length: 15 residues. The germline gives CDR1 MNHEY, CDR2 SVGAGI. V gave up 10 bases and J gave up 0 bases, with 18 bases separating them. CDR3 loop: CAIRRPWALNTEAFF. CDR3 DNA: TGTGCCATCAGAAGACCATGGGCCTTGAACACTGAAGCTTTCTTT.

V usage is TRBV20-1 and J usage is TRBJ2-2, with 7 nucleotides matching TRBD1. The CDR3 has 14 residues. Looked up from germline, CDR1 is DFQATT and CDR2 is SNEGSKA (reference sequence). The J segment lost 6 bases and the V segment lost 5 bases, leaving 9 bases of the junction unmatched. The CDR3 coding sequence is TGCAGTGCTTGGGCAGGGCAGGGGGCCGGGGAGCTGTTTTTT. This gives the protein CSAWAGQGAGELFF.

V and J are TRBV28 and TRBJ1-1, with TRBD1 matching 9 bases. Germline assignment: CDR1 MDHEN and CDR2 SYDVKM. V shed 7 bases and J 4 bases; nucleotides not matched to a gene: 4. The CDR3 spans 13 residues. The CDR3 DNA sequence: TGTGCCAGCATGGAGACAGGGGGCACTGAAGCTTTCTTT. It specifies CASMETGGTEAFF.

With respect to this clonotype: Just one base apart from a much larger clone, this may be a read error. V usage is TRBV30 and J usage is TRBJ2-1; D is uncertain. Germline CDR1 reads GTSNPN; CDR2 reads SVGIG (reference sequence). CDR3 size: 12 residues. CDR3 in DNA: TGTGCCTGGTGTGTACCGGGCCCGGAGCAGTTCTTC. Amino acid sequence: CAWCVPGPEQFF.

This chain uses TRBV11-1 with TRBJ2-7; no clear D gene. Deletions cut 8 bases from V and 3 bases from J, with 20 bases between. The length of the CDR3 is 15 residues. Germline V gene lookup returns CDR1 SGHAT and CDR2 FQDESV (reference sequence). CDR3 bases: TGTGCCAGCGACCTAAGGACGGCCACTTTCTACGAGCAGTACTTC. Amino acids: CASDLRTATFYEQYF. Variable domain in full (rest from reference TRBV11-1 and TRBJ2-7): EAEVAQSPRYKITEKSQAVAFWCDPISGHATLYWYRQILGQGPELLVQFQDESVVDDSQLPKDRFSAERLKGVDSTLKIQPAELGDSAMYLCASDLRTATFYEQYFGPGTRLTVT.

Many counts were recorded for this clonotype. The chain has TRBV29-1 and TRBJ2-7; D is perhaps TRBD1 or TRBD2 (5 bases each). The CDR3 consists of 15 residues. Trimming took off 5 bases at V and 4 bases at J, with 21 bases between the two ends. Per the germline V gene, CDR1 is SQVTM and CDR2 is ANQGSEA. The CDR3 nucleotides read TGCAGCGTTACAGGTCCCGGGGCCCAGAGGTACGAGCAGTACTTC. It is translated as CSVTGPGAQRYEQYF.

This clonotype was seen a handful of times. A much larger clonotype is one base distant, so this may be a read error. The V call is TRBV6-1, the J call TRBJ2-3, with a weak D call TRBD2 (5 bases). The CDR3 has 14 amino acids. Trimming stripped 6 bases from V and 4 bases from J, with 14 bases between. Germline V gives CDR1 MNHNS, CDR2 SASEGT. In DNA form, the CDR3 reads TGTGCCAGCAGAGTCATGGTCGGGGCAGATACGCAGTATTTT. It encodes CASRVMVGADTQYF.

This clonotype was detected only once. Compared with germline, one end of the junction differs, possibly owing to a read error. The chain has TRBV11-2 and TRBJ1-6; tentatively, D is TRBD1 (5 bases). Germline CDR1 SGHAT, CDR2 FQNNGV. This CDR3 has 13 amino acids. For the CDR3, the DNA is TGTGCCCGCAGCTTGGGGCTTAATTCACCGCTTCACTTT. It specifies CARSLGLNSPLHF.

This clonotype has ten or more counts. The chain has TRBV5-1 and TRBJ2-1; 14 nucleotides agree with TRBD2. CDR1 and CDR2 from the germline V gene are SGHRS and YFSETQ. The CDR3 has 16 residues. Trimming at V came to 4 bases and at J to 4 bases, leaving 4 bases not matched to a gene. The CDR3 region has the DNA TGCGCCAGCAGCACGGGACTAGCGGGAGTTTACAATGAGCAGTTCTTC. Its translation: CASSTGLAGVYNEQFF.

This clonotype was detected a few times. This sequence may be a read error, since a much larger clone differs from it by one base. CDR3 DNA sequence: TGTGCTAGTGGTTTGGGGCCAGGGGGGTACGAGCAGTACTTC. Amino acids: CASGLGPGGYEQYF. V gene TRBV12-5 combines with J gene TRBJ2-7, with D possibly matching TRBD1 (7 bases). Deletions cut 1 base from V and 4 bases from J, with 11 bases between. The CDR3 loop spans 14 amino acids. Germline V gene sequence: CDR1 LGHNT, CDR2 FRNRAP. The entire variable domain, with the rest obtained from reference TRBV12-5 and TRBJ2-7, is as follows: DARVTQTPRHKVTEMGQEVTMRCQPILGHNTVFWYRQTMMQGLELLAYFRNRAPLDDSGMPKDRFSAEMPDATLATLKIQPSEPRDSAVYFCASGLGPGGYEQYFGPGTRLTVT.

Details on this clonotype: It may be a read error: a sequence one base away is much more abundant. V gene TRBV12-3 or TRBV12-4 combines with J gene TRBJ1-4, with 7 bases that match TRBD1. With 8 bases clipped from V and 4 bases from J, the junction kept 4 bases outside the gene matches. This CDR3 region has 13 residues. CDR3 loop: CASGQAGNEKLFF. CDR3 nucleotide sequence: TGTGCCAGCGGACAGGCTGGTAATGAAAAACTGTTTTTT.